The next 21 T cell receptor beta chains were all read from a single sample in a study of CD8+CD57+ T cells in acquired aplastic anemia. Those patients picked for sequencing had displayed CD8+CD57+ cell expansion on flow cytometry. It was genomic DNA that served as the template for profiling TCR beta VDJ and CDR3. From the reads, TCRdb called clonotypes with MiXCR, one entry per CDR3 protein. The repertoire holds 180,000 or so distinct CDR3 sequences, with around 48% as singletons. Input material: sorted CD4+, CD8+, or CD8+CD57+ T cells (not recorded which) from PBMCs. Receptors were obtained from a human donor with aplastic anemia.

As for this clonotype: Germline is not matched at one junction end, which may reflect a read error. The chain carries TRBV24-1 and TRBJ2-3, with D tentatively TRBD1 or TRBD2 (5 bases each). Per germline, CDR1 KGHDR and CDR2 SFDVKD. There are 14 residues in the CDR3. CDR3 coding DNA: TGTGCCAGCAGTTACGAGGGGAGCACAGATACGCAGTATTTT. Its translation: CASSYEGSTDTQYF.

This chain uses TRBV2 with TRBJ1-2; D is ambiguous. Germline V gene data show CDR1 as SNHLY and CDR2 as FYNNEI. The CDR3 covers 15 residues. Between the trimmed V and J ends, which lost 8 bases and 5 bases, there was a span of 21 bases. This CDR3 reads CASDVHPSGGYGYTF. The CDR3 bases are TGTGCCAGCGACGTCCATCCATCTGGAGGGTATGGCTACACCTTC.

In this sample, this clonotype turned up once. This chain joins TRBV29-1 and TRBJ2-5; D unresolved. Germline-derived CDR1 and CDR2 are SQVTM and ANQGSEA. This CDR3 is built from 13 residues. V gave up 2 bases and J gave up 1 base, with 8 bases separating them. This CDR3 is CSVESSAQETQYF. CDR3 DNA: TGCAGCGTTGAATCCAGCGCCCAAGAGACCCAGTACTTC.

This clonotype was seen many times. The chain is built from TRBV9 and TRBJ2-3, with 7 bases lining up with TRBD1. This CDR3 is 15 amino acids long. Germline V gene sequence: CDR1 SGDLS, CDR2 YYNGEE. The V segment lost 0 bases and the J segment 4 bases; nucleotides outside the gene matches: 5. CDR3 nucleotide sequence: TGTGCCAGCAGCGTAGTCGGGCAGGGGGCAGATACGCAGTATTTT. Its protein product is CASSVVGQGADTQYF.

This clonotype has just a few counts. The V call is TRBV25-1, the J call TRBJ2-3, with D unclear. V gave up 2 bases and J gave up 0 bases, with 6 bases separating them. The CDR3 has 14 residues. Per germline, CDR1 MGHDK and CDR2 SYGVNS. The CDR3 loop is CASSEEGSTDTQYF. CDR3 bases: TGTGCCAGCAGTGAAGAAGGTAGCACAGATACGCAGTATTTT.

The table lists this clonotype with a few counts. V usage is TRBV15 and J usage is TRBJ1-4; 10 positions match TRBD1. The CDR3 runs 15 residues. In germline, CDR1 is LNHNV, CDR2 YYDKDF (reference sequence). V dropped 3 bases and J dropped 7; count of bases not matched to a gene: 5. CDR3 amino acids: CATSSDRGPGEKLFF. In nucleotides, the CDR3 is TGTGCCACCAGCAGCGACAGGGGGCCTGGTGAAAAACTGTTTTTT.

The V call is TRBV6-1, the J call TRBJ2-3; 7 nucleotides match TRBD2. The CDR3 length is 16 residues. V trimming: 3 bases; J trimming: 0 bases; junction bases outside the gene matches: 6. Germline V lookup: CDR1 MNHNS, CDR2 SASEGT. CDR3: CASSDGGGLSTDTQYF. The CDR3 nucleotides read TGTGCCAGCAGTGATGGCGGGGGTTTGAGCACAGATACGCAGTATTTT.

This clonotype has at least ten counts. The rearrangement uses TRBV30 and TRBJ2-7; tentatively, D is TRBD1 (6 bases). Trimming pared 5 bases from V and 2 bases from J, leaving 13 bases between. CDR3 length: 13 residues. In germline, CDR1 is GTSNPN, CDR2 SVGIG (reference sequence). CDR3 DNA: TGTGCCTGGCAACAGGGCCGTACCTACGAGCAGTACTTC. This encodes CAWQQGRTYEQYF.

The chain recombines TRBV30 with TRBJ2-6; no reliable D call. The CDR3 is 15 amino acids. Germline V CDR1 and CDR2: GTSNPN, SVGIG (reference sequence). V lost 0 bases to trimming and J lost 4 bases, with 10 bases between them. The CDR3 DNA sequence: TGTGCCTGGAGTGTTTCGGCCCAGGGGGCCAACGTCCTGACTTTC. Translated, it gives CAWSVSAQGANVLTF.

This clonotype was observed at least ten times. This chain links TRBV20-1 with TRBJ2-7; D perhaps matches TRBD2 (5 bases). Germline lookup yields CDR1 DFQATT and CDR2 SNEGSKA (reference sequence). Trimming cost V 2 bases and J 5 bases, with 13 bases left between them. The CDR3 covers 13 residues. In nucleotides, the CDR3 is TGCAGTGCTAGAACCCTAGGAGGCCACGAGCAGTACTTC. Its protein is CSARTLGGHEQYF.

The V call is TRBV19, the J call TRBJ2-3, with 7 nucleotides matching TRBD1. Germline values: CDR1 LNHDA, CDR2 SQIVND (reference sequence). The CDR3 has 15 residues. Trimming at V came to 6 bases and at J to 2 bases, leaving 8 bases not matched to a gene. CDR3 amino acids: CASRDRDSNTDTQYF. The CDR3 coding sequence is TGTGCCAGTAGGGACCGGGACAGCAACACAGATACGCAGTATTTT.

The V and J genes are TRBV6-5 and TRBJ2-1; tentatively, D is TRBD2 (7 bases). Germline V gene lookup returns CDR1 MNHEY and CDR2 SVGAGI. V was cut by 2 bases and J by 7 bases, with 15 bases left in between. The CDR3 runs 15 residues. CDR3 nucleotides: TGTGCCAGCAGTTACGGCGGGGGCCCCTGGAATGAGCAGTTCTTC. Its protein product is CASSYGGGPWNEQFF.

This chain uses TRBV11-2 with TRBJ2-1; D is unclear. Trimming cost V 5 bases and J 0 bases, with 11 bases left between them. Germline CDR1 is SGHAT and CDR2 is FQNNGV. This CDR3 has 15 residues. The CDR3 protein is CASSLTPSSYNEQFF. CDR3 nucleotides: TGTGCCAGCAGCCTGACACCGAGCTCCTACAATGAGCAGTTCTTC.

The CDR3 sequence: CASEDRTGLSYEQYF. CDR3 DNA: TGTGCCAGCGAAGATCGGACAGGATTGTCCTACGAGCAGTACTTC. The genes are TRBV5-8 and TRBJ2-7; TRBD1 aligns across 7 bases. CDR1 is SGHTS and CDR2 is YDEGEE in the germline V gene. This CDR3 is built from 15 residues. J was trimmed by 1 base and V by 7 bases; bases with no gene match: 11.

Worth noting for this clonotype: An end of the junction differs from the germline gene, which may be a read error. This chain's CDR3 is CATSRAANGSYEQYF. CDR3 DNA: TGCGCCACCAGCAGAGCGGCTAACGGGTCCTACGAGCAGTACTTC. The chain employs TRBV15 and TRBJ2-7; maybe TRBD2 (5 bases). The CDR3 length is 15 residues. Germline V lookup: CDR1 LNHNV, CDR2 YYDKDF (reference sequence).

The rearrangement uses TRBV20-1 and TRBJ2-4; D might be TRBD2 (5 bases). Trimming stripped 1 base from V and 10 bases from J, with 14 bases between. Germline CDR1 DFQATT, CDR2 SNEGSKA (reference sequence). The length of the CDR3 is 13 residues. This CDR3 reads CSARGRRPGIQYF. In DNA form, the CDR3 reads TGCAGTGCTAGAGGCAGACGGCCGGGGATTCAGTACTTC.

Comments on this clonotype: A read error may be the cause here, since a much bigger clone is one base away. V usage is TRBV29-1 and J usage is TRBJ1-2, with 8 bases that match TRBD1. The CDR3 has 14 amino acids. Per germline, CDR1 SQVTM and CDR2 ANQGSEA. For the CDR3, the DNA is TGCGGCGTTGTGGAGGGACAGGACAACTATGGCTACACCTTC. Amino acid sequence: CGVVEGQDNYGYTF.

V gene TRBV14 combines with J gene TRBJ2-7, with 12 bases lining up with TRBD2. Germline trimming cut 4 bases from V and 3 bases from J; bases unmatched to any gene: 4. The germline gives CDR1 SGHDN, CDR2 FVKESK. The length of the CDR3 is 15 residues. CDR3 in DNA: TGTGCCAGCAGCCTGACTAGCGGGAGATACTACGAGCAGTACTTC. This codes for CASSLTSGRYYEQYF.

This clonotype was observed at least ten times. CDR3 nucleotide sequence: TGTGCCAGCAGTGTTCACAGGGGGAACACTGAAGCTTTCTTT. As protein: CASSVHRGNTEAFF. The V gene is TRBV6-1, the J gene TRBJ1-1, with TRBD1 identical over 7 bases. Germline lookup yields CDR1 MNHNS and CDR2 SASEGT. V was clipped by 4 bases and J by 1 base; unmatched bases: 3. This CDR3 is built from 14 residues.

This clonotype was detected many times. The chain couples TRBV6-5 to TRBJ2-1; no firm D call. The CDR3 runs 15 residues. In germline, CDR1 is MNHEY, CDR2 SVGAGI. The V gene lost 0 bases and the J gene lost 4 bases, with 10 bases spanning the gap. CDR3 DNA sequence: TGTGCCAGCAGTTACTCGATGGCTAGGTACAATGAGCAGTTCTTC. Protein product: CASSYSMARYNEQFF.

This CDR3 is CSATAQGEKLFF. The DNA for the CDR3 is TGCAGTGCAACCGCTCAGGGGGAAAAACTGTTTTTT. The J gene is TRBJ1-4, the V gene TRBV20-1; D may be TRBD1 (6 bases). CDR1 is DFQATT, CDR2 SNEGSKA, per germline (reference sequence). Trimming took 6 bases from V and 8 from J, leaving 13 bases between them. The CDR3 sequence is 12 residues long.